This TCR beta chain was captured by sequencing in a study of blood T cell repertoires in COVID-19. The wider study: COVID-19 samples, acute and convalescent, were from the United States, Italy and Spain. T cells, B-cell-depleted T cells, or PBMCs provided the cDNA or gDNA that served as material.

Seattle patient enrollment occurred during active infection, with longitudinal follow-up thereafter. How the authors handled the data: Amplification with reference gene primers provided the estimates of nucleated cell counts. Measured with immunoSEQ multiplex PCR; TCRdb has only the in-frame clones, and not every one. That table furnishes V, J and clone size, whereas the DNA furnished D and trimming. The table has nearly 200,000 clones, over 80% seen once; the top ten hold approximately 0.99%. Germline V gene data show CDR1 as SGHRS and CDR2 as YFSETQ. The CDR3 covers 16 residues. V trimming: 2 bases; J trimming: 6 bases; junction bases outside the gene matches: 7.

This chain links TRBV5-1 with TRBJ1-6, with 8 bases lining up with TRBD1. The sequenced sample was peripheral blood. The TCR sequence derives from a man between 60 and 70 years old with COVID-19, enrolled during active disease. The CDR3: CASSFGQGAGNSPLHF. For the CDR3, the DNA is TGCGCCAGCAGCTTCGGACAGGGCGCGGGTAATTCACCCCTCCACTTT.